This T cell receptor beta chain was sequenced during a study of Ad26.COV2.S vaccination and SARS-CoV-2 variants. At the level of the study: Ad26.COV2.S was injected intramuscularly once or twice, 56 days apart.

Details on this clone: As yet, its antigen is unknown.

The assay was immunoSEQ multiplex PCR, and TCRdb's table has in-frame clones only and misses some. The table shows about 280,000 clones, with around 87% occurring only once. The CDR3 is 15 residues long. Germline CDR1 is SGHTA and CDR2 is FQGTGA. The V and J ends lost 8 bases and 1 base respectively, with 16 bases between them. Treatment reported: roughly 19 received Ad26.COV2.S at low or high dose, single or two shots; roughly 5 received placebo; per-sample allocation not given. Samples were taken on day 63 after the first vaccine or placebo injection. A Boston adult aged 18-55 years was the donor. Findings and caveats of the study: TCR breadth and depth estimates may have understated total T cell responses.

The clonotype comes from a person aged 18-60 years who received the Ad26.COV2.S COVID-19 vaccine or a placebo. Sequencing was performed on peripheral blood, taken in a trial of Ad26.COV2.S vaccine versus placebo. This rearrangement joins TRBV7-3 to TRBJ2-3, with D unclear. CDR3 sequence (DNA): TGTGCCAGCGCATTAATCGGTTCCCGCACAGATACGCAGTATTTT. Protein: CASALIGSRTDTQYF.